What follows are 30 T cell receptor beta chains derived from one specimen sequenced in a study of blood T cell repertoires in COVID-19. TCRdb's table, derived via immunoSEQ multiplex PCR, lists solely in-frame clones and lacks some. The data hold about 45,000 clones, with roughly 87% observed a single time. Sequenced input: peripheral blood. Receptor source: a woman older than 75 in a cohort sampled during active or convalescent COVID-19.

The gene calls are TRBV7-7 and TRBJ2-1, with 13 bases identical to TRBD2. Losses at the gene ends were 5 bases for V and 9 bases for J; bases not matched to a gene: 7. Looked up from germline, CDR1 is SSHAT and CDR2 is FNYEAQ (reference sequence). The CDR3 has 15 amino acids. Written as DNA, the CDR3 is TGTGCCAGCAGCCACGGGACTAGCGGGGTGGGTGAGCAGTTCTTC. Its translation is CASSHGTSGVGEQFF.

The chain is built from TRBV5-4 and TRBJ2-3; 11 nucleotides match TRBD2. CDR1 is SGHNT and CDR2 is YYREEE in the germline V gene (reference sequence). Trimming cost V 1 base and J 9 bases; bases outside gene matches: 13. The CDR3 extends over 17 amino acids. The CDR3 protein is CASSLMLAGGSGGTQYF. The CDR3 DNA is TGTGCCAGCAGCTTGATGTTAGCGGGAGGGTCCGGGGGAACGCAGTATTTT.

V and J are TRBV7-9 and TRBJ2-1; tentatively, D is TRBD1 (6 bases). This CDR3 is built from 12 residues. Germline CDR1 SEHNR, CDR2 FQNEAQ (reference sequence). Between the trimmed V and J ends, which lost 3 bases and 9 bases, there was a span of 9 bases. The CDR3: CASSLDSPEQFF. CDR3 DNA: TGTGCCAGCAGCTTGGACAGCCCTGAGCAGTTCTTC.

V and J are TRBV11-3 and TRBJ1-1; weak D call: TRBD1 (5 bases). Trimming pared 5 bases from V and 4 bases from J, leaving 14 bases between. The CDR3 totals 14 residues. Germline V gives CDR1 SGHNT, CDR2 YENEEA. The CDR3 loop is CASSPSTGATEAFF. The CDR3 DNA follows: TGTGCCAGCAGCCCCTCAACAGGAGCCACTGAAGCTTTCTTT.

This chain joins TRBV6-5 and TRBJ1-4; 8 bases are a match to TRBD1. This CDR3 is 14 amino acids long. CDR1 is MNHEY and CDR2 is SVGAGI in the germline V gene. V was pared by 6 bases and J by 8 bases, with 8 bases of the junction left unmatched. DNA of the CDR3: TGTGCCAGCAGGATGGGACAGGATTGGGAAAAACTGTTTTTT. Translating gives CASRMGQDWEKLFF.

This rearrangement joins TRBV7-2 to TRBJ2-7; 11 positions agree with TRBD2. The germline V gene has CDR1 SGHTA and CDR2 FQGNSA. Trimming at V came to 6 bases and at J to 1 base, leaving 17 bases not matched to a gene. The CDR3 is 19 residues long. CDR3 nucleotides: TGTGCCAGCAGAGCTCCAGCCGGGACTAGCGGAACTTCTTCCTACGAGCAGTACTTC. It is translated as CASRAPAGTSGTSSYEQYF.

The V and J genes are TRBV30 and TRBJ1-2; D gene uncertain. V was cut by 2 bases and J by 4 bases, with 5 bases left in between. Germline loops: CDR1 GTSNPN, CDR2 SVGIG (reference sequence). The CDR3 is 11 residues long. The CDR3 reads CAWSRLYGYTF. CDR3 sequence (DNA): TGTGCCTGGAGTCGACTCTATGGCTACACCTTC.

This clone has more than one count but fewer than ten. This chain joins TRBV5-1 and TRBJ1-1, with D uncertain. CDR1 is SGHRS and CDR2 is YFSETQ in the germline V gene. This CDR3 is built from 14 residues. V gave up 2 bases and J gave up 4 bases, with 12 bases separating them. CDR3 sequence: CASSFSVIGTEAFF. CDR3 bases: TGCGCCAGCAGCTTCTCGGTAATTGGCACTGAAGCTTTCTTT.

V usage is TRBV7-9 and J usage is TRBJ2-1, with D hard to call. The V gene's germline CDR1 is SEHNR and CDR2 FQNEAQ (reference sequence). The CDR3 consists of 17 residues. With 6 bases removed from V and 3 bases from J, the gap between germline ends came to 21 bases. CDR3 amino acids: CASSPLVWAGLYNEQFF. The DNA of the CDR3 is TGTGCCAGCAGTCCACTGGTGTGGGCAGGTCTCTACAATGAGCAGTTCTTC. Complete variable domain (other parts from reference TRBV7-9 and TRBJ2-1): DTGVSQNPRHKITKRGQNVTFRCDPISEHNRLYWYRQTLGQGPEFLTYFQNEAQLEKSRLLSDRFSAERPKGSFSTLEIQRTEQGDSAMYLCASSPLVWAGLYNEQFFGPGTRLTVL.

The chain employs TRBV5-1 and TRBJ2-7; 7 nucleotides line up with TRBD1. In germline, CDR1 is SGHRS, CDR2 YFSETQ. The CDR3 is 14 residues long. Unmatched junction bases numbered 10, after V lost 4 bases and J lost 6 bases. The CDR3 reads CASSLGQLPSEQYF. The CDR3 DNA is TGCGCCAGCAGCCTGGGACAGCTCCCGTCCGAGCAGTACTTC.

The count of this clone is one. This chain uses TRBV3-1 (or the pseudogene TRBV3-2) with TRBJ2-1; 7 nucleotides align to TRBD1. The CDR3 has 15 amino acids. Germline loops: CDR1 LGHDT, CDR2 YNNKEL (reference sequence). Trimming took 3 bases from V and 4 from J; bases not matched to a gene: 6. CDR3 nucleotides: TGTGCCAGCAGCCAGCTGGACAGGTATTACAATGAGCAGTTCTTC. It encodes CASSQLDRYYNEQFF.

The chain recombines TRBV19 with TRBJ2-2; 10 positions match TRBD1. CDR3 size: 15 residues. V lost 5 bases and J lost 7; bases outside the gene matches: 7. The germline gives CDR1 LNHDA, CDR2 SQIVND (reference sequence). Here the CDR3 reads CASSAPGQGYGELFF. The CDR3, as DNA: TGTGCCAGTAGTGCGCCGGGACAGGGGTACGGGGAGCTGTTTTTT. The full variable domain, in which reference TRBV19 and TRBJ2-2 provide the parts outside the CDR3, is DGGITQSPKYLFRKEGQNVTLSCEQNLNHDAMYWYRQDPGQGLRLIYYSQIVNDFQKGDIAEGYSVSREKKESFPLTVTSAQKNPTAFYLCASSAPGQGYGELFFGEGSRLTVL.

The chain combines TRBV3-1 (or the pseudogene TRBV3-2) with TRBJ1-1; possible D gene TRBD1, 5 bases. Trimming took off 2 bases at V and 6 bases at J, with 19 bases between the two ends. From germline, CDR1 is LGHDT and CDR2 YNNKEL (reference sequence). This CDR3 is built from 16 residues. DNA for the CDR3: TGTGCCAGCAGCCAATCGGTTGTCAGGGCTAAATCTGAAGCTTTCTTT. Protein: CASSQSVVRAKSEAFF.

This clone came up once. This chain uses TRBV5-1 with TRBJ2-2; TRBD2 matches at 11 bases. V was clipped by 4 bases and J by 1 base; unmatched bases: 0. CDR3 length: 15 residues. CDR1 SGHRS and CDR2 YFSETQ come from the germline V gene. The CDR3 is CASSLAGGNTGELFF. The CDR3 DNA reads TGCGCCAGCAGCCTAGCGGGAGGGAACACCGGGGAGCTGTTTTTT.

V gene TRBV11-3 combines with J gene TRBJ2-5, with 9 positions matching TRBD2. The CDR3 runs to 16 residues. V dropped 3 bases and J dropped 2; count of bases not matched to a gene: 7. CDR1 and CDR2 from the germline V gene are SGHNT and YENEEA. In DNA form, the CDR3 reads TGTGCCAGCAGCTTTGGGCTAGCGGGACAACAAGAGACCCAGTACTTC. Amino acids: CASSFGLAGQQETQYF.

This clone was observed a few times. The CDR3: CASSQEYGTSYGYTF. In DNA, the CDR3 is TGCGCCAGCAGCCAAGAGTACGGGACTAGCTATGGCTACACCTTC. J is TRBJ1-2 and V is TRBV4-1; the D gene is possibly TRBD1 (5 bases). Germline V gene sequence: CDR1 MGHRA, CDR2 YSYEKL. The CDR3 is made up of 15 amino acids. Trimming took 0 bases from V and 4 from J, leaving 12 bases between them.

V usage is TRBV5-1 and J usage is TRBJ2-7; 7 bases map to TRBD2. This CDR3 is 14 amino acids long. In germline, CDR1 is SGHRS, CDR2 YFSETQ. V gave up 3 bases and J gave up 6 bases; unmatched junction bases: 9. CDR3 sequence (DNA): TGCGCCAGCAGCTCCCAAAGCCCGGGGGGCGAGCAGTACTTC. Translating it yields CASSSQSPGGEQYF.

The chain employs TRBV6-5 and TRBJ1-3, with 9 bases that match TRBD1. J lost 0 bases, V lost 6 bases, and 0 bases had no gene match. Germline V gene sequence: CDR1 MNHEY, CDR2 SVGAGI. The CDR3 totals 14 residues. CDR3 region: CASRGQGSGNTIYF. In DNA, the CDR3 is TGTGCCAGCAGGGGACAGGGCTCTGGAAACACCATATATTTT.

This chain uses TRBV11-2 with TRBJ2-3; 8 bases match TRBD2. Germline CDR1 reads SGHAT; CDR2 reads FQNNGV. The V gene end was trimmed by 1 base and the J gene end by 3 bases; junction bases not matched to a gene: 6. There are 16 residues in the CDR3. The CDR3 sequence is CASSLGRGLATDTQYF. The CDR3 nucleotides are TGTGCCAGCAGCTTAGGCAGAGGACTAGCAACAGATACGCAGTATTTT.

The genes are TRBV9 and TRBJ1-2; 7 bases are a match to TRBD1. In germline, CDR1 is SGDLS, CDR2 YYNGEE. Trimming removed 0 bases from V and 3 bases from J; junction bases left unmatched: 2. The CDR3 runs to 14 residues. CDR3 bases: TGTGCCAGCAGCGTAGACGGGACAGACTATGGCTACACCTTC. Protein sequence: CASSVDGTDYGYTF.

This chain links TRBV6-6 with TRBJ2-2, with D uncertain. The CDR3 spans 12 residues. The germline gives CDR1 MNHNY, CDR2 SVGAGI (reference sequence). V lost 7 bases, J lost 5 bases, and 8 bases lay in between. The CDR3 DNA reads TGTGCCAGCAAGAGGTTGACCGGGGAGCTGTTTTTT. Translated, it gives CASKRLTGELFF.

V gene TRBV30 combines with J gene TRBJ1-2; TRBD1 is a possible D gene (6 bases). Trimming took off 2 bases at V and 6 bases at J, with 10 bases between the two ends. The germline gives CDR1 GTSNPN, CDR2 SVGIG (reference sequence). The CDR3 is 12 residues long. The CDR3 here is CAWSIGTHGYTF. CDR3 DNA sequence: TGTGCCTGGAGTATAGGGACACATGGCTACACCTTC.

The J gene is TRBJ2-7, the V gene TRBV27; 12 nucleotides agree with TRBD2. J gave up 5 bases and V 4 bases, and 6 bases lay outside the gene matches. The CDR3 is made up of 15 amino acids. Per germline, CDR1 MNHEY and CDR2 SMNVEV (reference sequence). Here the CDR3 reads CASSWAGLAGNEQYF. The CDR3 DNA follows: TGTGCCAGCAGTTGGGCCGGACTAGCGGGAAACGAGCAGTACTTC.

V and J are TRBV3-1 (or the pseudogene TRBV3-2) and TRBJ1-1; D remains unclear. Germline CDR1 reads LGHDT; CDR2 reads YNNKEL (reference sequence). The V end lost 4 bases, the J end lost 4 bases, and 10 bases lay between the germline ends. The CDR3 runs 13 residues. The CDR3 here is CASSLPGTTEAFF. The CDR3 DNA follows: TGTGCCAGCAGCCTACCAGGCACCACTGAAGCTTTCTTT.

The J gene is TRBJ2-5, the V gene TRBV7-2; 7 positions agree with TRBD1. The trim removed 5 bases at V and 2 bases at J, leaving 8 bases unmatched. Germline loops: CDR1 SGHTA, CDR2 FQGNSA. The CDR3 covers 15 residues. Written as DNA, the CDR3 is TGTGCCAGCAGCGCTATATGGGGACAGCAAGAGACCCAGTACTTC. Protein sequence: CASSAIWGQQETQYF.

The rearrangement uses TRBV28 and TRBJ2-1; possible D gene TRBD2, 6 bases. Germline V gene data show CDR1 as MDHEN and CDR2 as SYDVKM. The CDR3 has 15 amino acids. V was pared by 6 bases and J by 2 bases, with 14 bases between. Here the CDR3 DNA reads TGTGCCAGCAGGCGGGGCGGGGATCCCTACAATGAGCAGTTCTTC. Translation: CASRRGGDPYNEQFF.

The count of this clone is one. The genes are TRBV4-1 and TRBJ2-7, with 11 bases lining up with TRBD1. V lost 3 bases, J lost 5 bases, and 9 bases stayed unmatched. The CDR3 is 16 amino acids. Looked up from germline, CDR1 is MGHRA and CDR2 is YSYEKL. The CDR3 region is CASSHALGTGGHEQYF. The DNA of the CDR3 is TGCGCCAGCAGCCACGCCTTGGGGACAGGGGGGCACGAGCAGTACTTC.

The chain employs TRBV6-5 and TRBJ1-5, with TRBD1 identical over 7 bases. J lost 2 bases, V lost 6 bases, and 7 bases had no gene match. Germline V CDR1 and CDR2: MNHEY, SVGAGI. The CDR3 has 15 amino acids. This CDR3 reads CASRPTGRRNQPQHF. Here the CDR3 DNA reads TGTGCCAGCAGACCGACAGGGAGACGCAATCAGCCCCAGCATTTT.

V usage is TRBV7-9 and J usage is TRBJ1-2; the D gene is possibly TRBD1 (5 bases). Germline V CDR1 and CDR2: SEHNR, FQNEAQ (reference sequence). V was trimmed by 5 bases and J by 1 base, leaving 17 bases between them. The CDR3 contains 16 residues. The CDR3 DNA reads TGTGCCAGCAGCGCCAGCCGACAGCCAAGTAACTATGGCTACACCTTC. Residues: CASSASRQPSNYGYTF.

V usage is TRBV11-3 and J usage is TRBJ2-1; D is undetermined. The CDR3 is made up of 12 amino acids. V dropped 5 bases and J dropped 7 bases, with 9 bases sitting between them. Germline CDR1 and CDR2: SGHNT and YENEEA. The CDR3 protein is CASSRGSNEQFF. The CDR3 nucleotides read TGTGCCAGCAGCCGAGGTAGTAATGAGCAGTTCTTC.